These T cell receptor beta chains were read from a single sample in a study of shared clonotypes between healthy human individuals. The assay was immunoSEQ multiplex PCR, and TCRdb's table has in-frame clones only and misses some. The sample lists some 600,000 clones; approximately 96% were seen once. The specimen sequenced was naive CD8+ T cells sorted from blood. These receptors were taken from a woman younger than 45 in good health. CDR3s include the opening cysteine and the closing phenylalanine or tryptophan. D genes are given only for firm matches. Clone size is shown for a subset of rows, as once, few, many or a class of expanded clone.

size: -; D: -; J: TRBJ2-2; V: TRBV9; DNA: TGTGCCAGCAGCGGTAGCGCCGGGGAGCTGTTTTTT; CDR3: CASSGSAGELFF
size: -; D: TRBD2; J: TRBJ2-7; V: TRBV6-5; DNA: TGTGCCAGCAGTTACGAATTACGGGAGGGCCGGTACGAGCAGTACTTC; CDR3: CASSYELREGRYEQYF
size: -; D: -; J: TRBJ2-7; V: TRBV28; DNA: TGTGCCAGCAAACTAGGGTACGAGCAGTACTTC; CDR3: CASKLGYEQYF
size: -; D: -; J: TRBJ1-1; V: TRBV5-5; DNA: TGTGCCAGCAGCTTGGAGAGGGGGAACACTGAAGCTTTCTTT; CDR3: CASSLERGNTEAFF
size: -; D: -; J: TRBJ1-4; V: TRBV6-6; DNA: TGTGCCAGCAGTTCCCAGGGCGGGGGAGACGAAAAACTGTTTTTT; CDR3: CASSSQGGGDEKLFF
size: -; D: -; J: TRBJ1-2; V: TRBV4-2; DNA: TGTGCCAGCAGCTTGGAGTCAGCTAACTATGGCTACACCTTC; CDR3: CASSLESANYGYTF
size: -; D: TRBD1; J: TRBJ1-5; V: TRBV2; DNA: TGTGCCAGCAGTGTTGAGACAGGGAGAGGGGATAGCAATCAGCCCCAGCATTTT; CDR3: CASSVETGRGDSNQPQHF
size: -; D: TRBD2; J: TRBJ2-7; V: TRBV5-6; DNA: TGTGCCAGCAGCGCTACTAGCGATGCCTACGAGCAGTACTTC; CDR3: CASSATSDAYEQYF
size: -; D: -; J: TRBJ1-1; V: TRBV19; DNA: TGTGCCTCTAAGGTAGGGGCCGGGAACACTGAAGCTTTCTTT; CDR3: CASKVGAGNTEAFF
size: -; D: TRBD2; J: TRBJ2-1; V: TRBV2; DNA: TGTGCCAGCAGTGACAGGAGGGGACTAGTTTTTAATGAGCAGTTCTTC; CDR3: CASSDRRGLVFNEQFF
size: -; D: TRBD1; J: TRBJ2-3; V: TRBV2; DNA: TGTGCCAGCAGTGGGACAGGGGGCGCAGATACGCAGTATTTT; CDR3: CASSGTGGADTQYF
size: -; D: TRBD2; J: TRBJ2-2; V: TRBV27; DNA: TGTGCCAGCAACTTAGCGGGAGTTGGCGGGGAGCTGTTTTTT; CDR3: CASNLAGVGGELFF
size: -; D: -; J: TRBJ2-7; V: TRBV28; DNA: TGTGCCAGCAGTCTCTCGGGACTTCCCTCCTACGAGCAGTACTTC; CDR3: CASSLSGLPSYEQYF
size: -; D: -; J: TRBJ1-1; V: TRBV9; DNA: TGTGCCAGCAGCCGGAGGGGAGTGAACACTGAAGCTTTCTTT; CDR3: CASSRRGVNTEAFF
size: -; D: -; J: TRBJ2-7; V: TRBV27; DNA: TGTGCCAGCAGCCCCTTTAGCGCCAAGAGCTCCTACGAGCAGTACTTC; CDR3: CASSPFSAKSSYEQYF
size: -; D: -; J: TRBJ2-7; V: TRBV6-5; DNA: TGTGCCAGCAGTTACTCGTCGGACTACGAGCAGTACTTC; CDR3: CASSYSSDYEQYF
size: -; D: -; J: TRBJ2-2; V: TRBV7-8; DNA: TGTGCCAGCAGCTTGGAGATATTCAGGGGATTGAACACCGGGGAGCTGTTTTTT; CDR3: CASSLEIFRGLNTGELFF
size: -; D: -; J: TRBJ2-3; V: TRBV29-1; DNA: TGCAGCGTTGAAACTAGTGAAGATACGCAGTATTTT; CDR3: CSVETSEDTQYF
size: -; D: -; J: TRBJ2-5; V: TRBV27; DNA: TGTGCCAGCAGTTTGGTAGGGGCGGGGCAAGAGACCCAGTACTTC; CDR3: CASSLVGAGQETQYF
size: -; D: TRBD1; J: TRBJ2-2; V: TRBV15; DNA: TGTGCCACCAATACAGGGGGCGCTGACACCGGGGAGCTGTTTTTT; CDR3: CATNTGGADTGELFF
size: -; D: -; J: TRBJ1-2; V: TRBV15; DNA: TGTGCCACCACCGGGACCGACTATGGCTACACCTTC; CDR3: CATTGTDYGYTF
size: -; D: TRBD2; J: TRBJ2-1; V: TRBV7-8; DNA: TGTGCCAGCAGCTTAGCTAGTAGCGGGAGGCAAAATGAGCAGTTCTTC; CDR3: CASSLASSGRQNEQFF
size: -; D: -; J: TRBJ2-2; V: TRBV13; DNA: TGTGCCAGCAGCTTATCCGGGGAGCTGTTTTTT; CDR3: CASSLSGELFF
size: -; D: TRBD2; J: TRBJ2-7; V: TRBV28; DNA: TGTGCCAGCAGTTTAGGGACTAGCGTCTACTACGAGCAGTACTTC; CDR3: CASSLGTSVYYEQYF
size: -; D: -; J: TRBJ2-7; V: TRBV27; DNA: TGTGCCAGCAGCTTACAGGTAGACTACGAGCAGTACTTC; CDR3: CASSLQVDYEQYF
size: once; D: -; J: TRBJ2-1; V: TRBV4-2; DNA: TGTGCCAGCAGCCAAGCCCCAAGGGGCCCGGGCTCCTACAATGAGCAGTTCTTC; CDR3: CASSQAPRGPGSYNEQFF
size: -; D: -; J: TRBJ2-6; V: TRBV28; DNA: TGTGCCAGCATCACAGCGGGCCCCTCCTCTGGGGCCAACGTCCTGACTTTC; CDR3: CASITAGPSSGANVLTF
size: -; D: TRBD2; J: TRBJ2-7; V: TRBV11-2; DNA: TGTGCCAGCAGCTACACTAGCGGTTCCTACGAGCAGTACTTC; CDR3: CASSYTSGSYEQYF
size: -; D: TRBD1; J: TRBJ1-1; V: TRBV28; DNA: TGTGCCAGCAGTACGGGACAGCCGTACACTGAAGCTTTCTTT; CDR3: CASSTGQPYTEAFF
size: -; D: TRBD2; J: TRBJ2-7; V: TRBV28; DNA: TGTGCCAGCAGCTCAACTAGCGGAAGCTCTAACTACGAGCAGTACTTC; CDR3: CASSSTSGSSNYEQYF
size: -; D: TRBD2; J: TRBJ2-2; V: TRBV4-1; DNA: TGCGCCAGCAGCCAAGTAGGAAGGACTAGCGTTAAAGGAGGAACCGGGGAGCTGTTTTTT; CDR3: CASSQVGRTSVKGGTGELFF
size: -; D: -; J: TRBJ1-2; V: TRBV14; DNA: TGTGCCAGCAGCCAAATACAAGACTATGGCTACACCTTC; CDR3: CASSQIQDYGYTF
size: -; D: TRBD1; J: TRBJ1-2; V: TRBV28; DNA: TGTGCCAGCAGGGGGACAGGGGGAAACTATGGCTACACCTTC; CDR3: CASRGTGGNYGYTF
size: -; D: -; J: TRBJ2-1; V: TRBV18; DNA: TGTGCCAGCTCATGGGACCACTACAATGAGCAGTTCTTC; CDR3: CASSWDHYNEQFF
size: -; D: TRBD2; J: TRBJ2-2; V: TRBV30; DNA: TGTGCCTGGACTAGCGGAAGTTTGCCCGGGGAGCTGTTTTTT; CDR3: CAWTSGSLPGELFF
size: -; D: -; J: TRBJ1-1; V: TRBV15; DNA: TGTGCCACCAGCAGACGGAGGGGGGACACTGAAGCTTTCTTT; CDR3: CATSRRRGDTEAFF
size: -; D: TRBD2; J: TRBJ2-3; V: TRBV19; DNA: TGTGCCAGTAGTATTGGGGGACTAGGATTTTTT; CDR3: CASSIGGLGFF
size: -; D: TRBD1; J: TRBJ1-2; V: TRBV10-2; DNA: TGCGCCAGCAGGCCCGGGACAGGTTTCTATGGCTACACCTTC; CDR3: CASRPGTGFYGYTF
size: -; D: -; J: TRBJ2-1; V: TRBV2; DNA: TGTGCCAGCATGGGGGTTAGCGGAAGCTCCTACAATGAGCAGTTCTTC; CDR3: CASMGVSGSSYNEQFF
size: -; D: -; J: TRBJ1-3; V: TRBV28; DNA: TGTGCCAGCAGTTCCCCGGACATCTACTCTGGAAACACCATATATTTT; CDR3: CASSSPDIYSGNTIYF
size: -; D: -; J: TRBJ2-1; V: TRBV10-1; DNA: TGCGCCAGCAGTGCCGAGGGACTGTACAATGAGCAGTTCTTC; CDR3: CASSAEGLYNEQFF
size: -; D: -; J: TRBJ1-5; V: TRBV27; DNA: TGTGCCAGCATAGACAGAGATCAGCCCCAGCATTTT; CDR3: CASIDRDQPQHF
size: -; D: TRBD1; J: TRBJ2-7; V: TRBV2; DNA: TGTGCCAGCAGTGAGGACAGGGTACCCTACGAGCAGTACTTC; CDR3: CASSEDRVPYEQYF
size: once; D: TRBD1; J: TRBJ1-2; V: TRBV27; DNA: TGTGCCAGCAGTTCCGGGACAGGGGTTGGCGGCTACACCTTC; CDR3: CASSSGTGVGGYTF
size: -; D: -; J: TRBJ2-1; V: TRBV1; DNA: TGCAGGACCACTAGCGGGAGTTTCAATGAGCAGTTCTTC; CDR3: CRTTSGSFNEQFF
size: -; D: -; J: TRBJ1-2; V: TRBV7-9; DNA: TGTGCCAGCAGCTTCGGCGTATCTAACTATGGCTACACCTTC; CDR3: CASSFGVSNYGYTF
size: once; D: -; J: TRBJ2-2; V: TRBV27; DNA: TGTGCCAGCGGACCAACTTCTGTCGTCGGGGAGCTGTTTTTT; CDR3: CASGPTSVVGELFF
size: -; D: -; J: TRBJ2-3; V: TRBV27; DNA: TGTGCCAGCAGTTATCGACAAGGCAGTGAAGATACGCAGTATTTT; CDR3: CASSYRQGSEDTQYF
size: -; D: -; J: TRBJ2-2; V: TRBV7-6; DNA: TGTGCCAGCAGCTTAGCGGGAACCGGGGAGCTGTTTTTT; CDR3: CASSLAGTGELFF
size: -; D: -; J: TRBJ2-5; V: TRBV19; DNA: TGTGCCAGTAGTATGTTGTGGGGAATACAAGAGACCCAGTACTTC; CDR3: CASSMLWGIQETQYF
size: -; D: -; J: TRBJ2-7; V: TRBV21-1; DNA: TGTGCCAGCAGCAAGTCTACTAGCGGGAGATACGAGCAGTACTTC; CDR3: CASSKSTSGRYEQYF